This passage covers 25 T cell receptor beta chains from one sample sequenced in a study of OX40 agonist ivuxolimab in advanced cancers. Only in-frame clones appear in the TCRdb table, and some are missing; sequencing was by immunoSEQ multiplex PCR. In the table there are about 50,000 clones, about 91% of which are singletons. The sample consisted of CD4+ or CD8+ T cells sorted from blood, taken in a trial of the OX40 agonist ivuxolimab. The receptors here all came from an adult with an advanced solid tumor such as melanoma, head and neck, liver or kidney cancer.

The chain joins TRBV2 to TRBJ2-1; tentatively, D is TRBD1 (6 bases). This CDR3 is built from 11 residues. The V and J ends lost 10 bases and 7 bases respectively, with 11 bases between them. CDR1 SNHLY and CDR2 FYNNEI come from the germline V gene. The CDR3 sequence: CANSQGNEQFF. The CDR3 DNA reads TGTGCCAACTCACAGGGTAATGAGCAGTTCTTC. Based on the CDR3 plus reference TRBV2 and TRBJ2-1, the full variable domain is EPEVTQTPSHQVTQMGQEVILRCVPISNHLYFYWYRQILGQKVEFLVSFYNNEISEKSEIFDDQFSVERPDGSNFTLKIRSTKLEDSAMYFCANSQGNEQFFGPGTRLTVL.

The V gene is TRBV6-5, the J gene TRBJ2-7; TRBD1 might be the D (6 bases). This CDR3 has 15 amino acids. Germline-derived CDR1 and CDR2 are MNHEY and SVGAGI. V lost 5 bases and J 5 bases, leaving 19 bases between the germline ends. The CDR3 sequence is CASSSLLQGPNEQYV. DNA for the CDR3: TGTGCCAGCAGTAGTCTCCTACAGGGCCCCAACGAGCAGTACGTC.

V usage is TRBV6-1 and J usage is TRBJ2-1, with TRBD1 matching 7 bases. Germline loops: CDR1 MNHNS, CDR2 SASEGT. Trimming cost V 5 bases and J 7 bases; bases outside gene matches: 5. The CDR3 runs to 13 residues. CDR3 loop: CASSQTGWNEQFF. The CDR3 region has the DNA TGTGCCAGCAGTCAGACAGGGTGGAATGAGCAGTTCTTC.

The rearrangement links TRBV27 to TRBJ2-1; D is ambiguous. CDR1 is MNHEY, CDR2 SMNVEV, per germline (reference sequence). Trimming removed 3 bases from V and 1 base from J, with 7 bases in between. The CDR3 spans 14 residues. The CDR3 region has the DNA TGTGCCAGCAGTTTTGGCGGTTCCTACAATGAGCAGTTCTTC. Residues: CASSFGGSYNEQFF.

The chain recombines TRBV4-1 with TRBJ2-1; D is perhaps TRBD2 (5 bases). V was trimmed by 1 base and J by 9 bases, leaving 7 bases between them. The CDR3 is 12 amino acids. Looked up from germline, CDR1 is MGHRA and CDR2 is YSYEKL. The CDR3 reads CASSQGAGEQFF. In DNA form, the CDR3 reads TGCGCCAGCAGCCAAGGCGCGGGTGAGCAGTTCTTC.

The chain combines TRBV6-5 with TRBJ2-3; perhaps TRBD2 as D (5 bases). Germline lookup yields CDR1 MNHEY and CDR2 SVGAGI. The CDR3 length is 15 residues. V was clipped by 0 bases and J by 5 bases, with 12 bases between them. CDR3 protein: CASSYSPGLGDTQYF. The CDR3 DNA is TGTGCCAGCAGTTACTCCCCGGGATTGGGAGATACGCAGTATTTT.

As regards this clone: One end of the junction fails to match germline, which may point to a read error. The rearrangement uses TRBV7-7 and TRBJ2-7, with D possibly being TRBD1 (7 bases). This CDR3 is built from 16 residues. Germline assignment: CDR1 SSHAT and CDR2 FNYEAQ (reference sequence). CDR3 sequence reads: CASSPQSGGFPYEQYF. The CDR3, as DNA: TGTGCTAGCAGCCCACAATCAGGGGGGTTCCCCTACGAGCAGTACTTC.

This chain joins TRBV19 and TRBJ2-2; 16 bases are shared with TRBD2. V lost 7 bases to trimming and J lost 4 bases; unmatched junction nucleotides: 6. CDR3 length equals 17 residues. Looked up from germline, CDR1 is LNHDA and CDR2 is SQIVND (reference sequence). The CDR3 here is CASKGLAGGAGTGELFF. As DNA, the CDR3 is TGTGCCAGTAAGGGACTAGCGGGAGGGGCCGGCACCGGGGAGCTGTTTTTT. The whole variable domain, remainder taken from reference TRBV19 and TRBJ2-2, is DGGITQSPKYLFRKEGQNVTLSCEQNLNHDAMYWYRQDPGQGLRLIYYSQIVNDFQKGDIAEGYSVSREKKESFPLTVTSAQKNPTAFYLCASKGLAGGAGTGELFFGEGSRLTVL.

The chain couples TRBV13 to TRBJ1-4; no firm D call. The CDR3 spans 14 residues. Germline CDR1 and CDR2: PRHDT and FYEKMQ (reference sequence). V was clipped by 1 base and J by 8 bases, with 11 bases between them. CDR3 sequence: CASSLARLREKLFF. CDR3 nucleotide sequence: TGTGCCAGCAGCTTAGCCCGACTCCGGGAAAAACTGTTTTTT.

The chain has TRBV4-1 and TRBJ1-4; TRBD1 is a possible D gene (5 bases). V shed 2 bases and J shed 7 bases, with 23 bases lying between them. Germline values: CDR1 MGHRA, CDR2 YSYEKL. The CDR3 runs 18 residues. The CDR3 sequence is CASSQLPRTGRVGEKLFF. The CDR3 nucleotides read TGCGCCAGCAGCCAACTCCCCCGAACAGGAAGAGTCGGTGAAAAACTGTTTTTT.

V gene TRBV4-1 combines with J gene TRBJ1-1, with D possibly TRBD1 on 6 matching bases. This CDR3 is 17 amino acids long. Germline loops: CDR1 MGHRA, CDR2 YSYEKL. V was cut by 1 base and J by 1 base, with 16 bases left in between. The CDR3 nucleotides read TGCGCCAGCAGCCAAGTCCTACAGGGCCTTTGGAACACTGAAGCTTTCTTT. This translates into CASSQVLQGLWNTEAFF.

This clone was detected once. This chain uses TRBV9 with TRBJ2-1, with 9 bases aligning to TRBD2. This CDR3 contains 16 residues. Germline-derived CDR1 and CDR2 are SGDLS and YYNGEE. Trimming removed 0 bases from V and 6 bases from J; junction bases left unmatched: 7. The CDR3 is CASSVEGGGAVNEQFF. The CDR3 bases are TGTGCCAGCAGCGTAGAGGGCGGGGGGGCCGTCAATGAGCAGTTCTTC.

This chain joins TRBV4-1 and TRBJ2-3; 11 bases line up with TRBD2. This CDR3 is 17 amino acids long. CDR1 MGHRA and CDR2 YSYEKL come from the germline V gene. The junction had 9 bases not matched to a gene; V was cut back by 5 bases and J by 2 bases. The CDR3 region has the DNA TGCGCCAGCAGCACCTCCTTACTAGCGGGAGTCACAGATACGCAGTATTTT. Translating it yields CASSTSLLAGVTDTQYF.

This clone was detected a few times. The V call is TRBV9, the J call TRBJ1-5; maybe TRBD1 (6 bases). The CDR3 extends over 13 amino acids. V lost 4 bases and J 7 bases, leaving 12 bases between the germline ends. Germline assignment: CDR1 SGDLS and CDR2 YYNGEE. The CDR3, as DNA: TGTGCCAGCAGCCCGGGGGGGGCCCAGCCCCAGCATTTT. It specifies CASSPGGAQPQHF.

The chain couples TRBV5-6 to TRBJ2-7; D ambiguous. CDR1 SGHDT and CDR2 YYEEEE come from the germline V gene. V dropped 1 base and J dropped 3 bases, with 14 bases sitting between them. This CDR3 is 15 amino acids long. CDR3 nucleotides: TGTGCCAGCAGCTTGAGGGCCGGCAGTTACTACGAGCAGTACTTC. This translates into CASSLRAGSYYEQYF.

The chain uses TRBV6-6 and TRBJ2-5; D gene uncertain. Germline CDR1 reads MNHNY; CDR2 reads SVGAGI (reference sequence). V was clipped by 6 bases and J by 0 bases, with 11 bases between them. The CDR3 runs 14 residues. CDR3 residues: CASSAARNQETQYF. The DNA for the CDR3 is TGTGCCAGCAGCGCCGCCCGGAACCAAGAGACCCAGTACTTC.

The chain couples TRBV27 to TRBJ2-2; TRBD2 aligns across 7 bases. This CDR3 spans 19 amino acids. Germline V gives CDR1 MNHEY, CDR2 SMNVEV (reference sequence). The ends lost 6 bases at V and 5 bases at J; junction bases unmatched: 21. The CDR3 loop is CASSGGTALASHGTGELFF. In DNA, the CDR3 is TGTGCCAGCAGCGGGGGGACGGCTCTAGCGTCCCACGGGACCGGGGAGCTGTTTTTT.

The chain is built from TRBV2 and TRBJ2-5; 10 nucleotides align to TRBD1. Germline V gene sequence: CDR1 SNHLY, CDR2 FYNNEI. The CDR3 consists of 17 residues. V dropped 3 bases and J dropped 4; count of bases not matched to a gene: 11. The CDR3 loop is CASSDWARQGARETQYF. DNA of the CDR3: TGTGCCAGCAGTGATTGGGCGAGACAGGGGGCGAGAGAGACCCAGTACTTC.

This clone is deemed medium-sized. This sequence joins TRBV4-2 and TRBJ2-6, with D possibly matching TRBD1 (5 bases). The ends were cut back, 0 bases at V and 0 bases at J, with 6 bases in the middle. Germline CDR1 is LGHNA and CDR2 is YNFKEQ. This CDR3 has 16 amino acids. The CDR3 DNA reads TGTGCCAGCAGCCAAGATGACAGCTCTGGGGCCAACGTCCTGACTTTC. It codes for CASSQDDSSGANVLTF.

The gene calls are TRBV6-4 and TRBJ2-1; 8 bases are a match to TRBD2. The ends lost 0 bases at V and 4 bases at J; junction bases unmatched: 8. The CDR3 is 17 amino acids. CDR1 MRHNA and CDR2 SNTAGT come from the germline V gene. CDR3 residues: CASSDSKAGELYNEQFF. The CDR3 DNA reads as TGTGCCAGCAGTGACTCGAAAGCGGGGGAGCTATACAATGAGCAGTTCTTC.

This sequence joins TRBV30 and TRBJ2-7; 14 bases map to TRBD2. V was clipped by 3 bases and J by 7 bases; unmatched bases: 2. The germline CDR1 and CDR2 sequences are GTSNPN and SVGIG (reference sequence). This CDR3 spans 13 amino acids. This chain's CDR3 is CAWRGLAGGEQYF. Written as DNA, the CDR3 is TGTGCCTGGAGAGGACTAGCGGGGGGTGAGCAGTACTTC.

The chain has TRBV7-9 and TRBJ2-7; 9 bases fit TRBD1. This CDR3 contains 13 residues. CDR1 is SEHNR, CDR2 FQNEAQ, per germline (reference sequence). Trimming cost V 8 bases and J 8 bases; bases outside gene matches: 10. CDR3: CASRSGTGFKQYF. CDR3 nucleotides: TGTGCCAGCCGCTCCGGGACAGGGTTTAAGCAGTACTTC. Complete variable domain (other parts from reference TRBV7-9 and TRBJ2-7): DTGVSQNPRHKITKRGQNVTFRCDPISEHNRLYWYRQTLGQGPEFLTYFQNEAQLEKSRLLSDRFSAERPKGSFSTLEIQRTEQGDSAMYLCASRSGTGFKQYFGPGTRLTVT.

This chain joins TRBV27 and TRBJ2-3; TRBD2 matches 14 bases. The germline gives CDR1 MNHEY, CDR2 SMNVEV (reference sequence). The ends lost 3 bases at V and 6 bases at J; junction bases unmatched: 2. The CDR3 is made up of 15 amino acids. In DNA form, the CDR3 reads TGTGCCAGCAGTTTTGGGACTAGCGGGAGTGATACGCAGTATTTT. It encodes CASSFGTSGSDTQYF.

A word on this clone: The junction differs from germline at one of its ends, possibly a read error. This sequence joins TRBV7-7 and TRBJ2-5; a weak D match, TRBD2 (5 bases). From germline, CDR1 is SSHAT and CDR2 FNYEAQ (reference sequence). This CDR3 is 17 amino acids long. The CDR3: CASSPIRPGSVQETQYF. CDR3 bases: TGTGCTAGCAGCCCCATTCGGCCGGGTAGCGTCCAAGAGACCCAGTACTTC. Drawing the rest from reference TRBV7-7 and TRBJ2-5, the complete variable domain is GAGVSQSPRYKVTKRGQDVTLRCDPISSHATLYWYQQALGQGPEFLTYFNYEAQPDKSGLPSDRFSAERPEGSISTLTIQRTEQRDSAMYRCASSPIRPGSVQETQYFGPGTRLLVL.

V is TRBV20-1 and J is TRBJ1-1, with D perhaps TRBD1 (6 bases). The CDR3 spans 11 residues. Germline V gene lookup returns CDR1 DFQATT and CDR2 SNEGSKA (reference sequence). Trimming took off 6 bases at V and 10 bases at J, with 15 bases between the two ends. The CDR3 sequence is CSAAGVSGAFF. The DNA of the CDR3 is TGCAGTGCCGCAGGGGTTTCGGGAGCTTTCTTT.